This T cell receptor beta chain was sequenced for a study of blood T cell repertoires in COVID-19. TCRdb's table, derived via immunoSEQ multiplex PCR, lists solely in-frame clones and lacks some. The data contain roughly 250,000 clones, around 83% of them singletons. The germline V gene has CDR1 SGHTA and CDR2 FQGNSA. With V trimmed by 5 bases and J by 0 bases, 12 bases remained unmatched. The length of the CDR3 is 18 residues. The sequenced material came from peripheral blood. The chain recombines TRBV7-2 with TRBJ1-3; 8 bases match TRBD1. This clonotype was obtained from a woman older than 75 with acute or convalescent COVID-19. CDR3 coding DNA: TGTGCCAGCAGCCCCCCCCAGGGGGCCGGTTACTCTGGAAACACCATATATTTT. Its translation: CASSPPQGAGYSGNTIYF.